Only one count was recorded for the clone carrying this T cell receptor beta chain. The data derive from a study of shared clonotypes between healthy human individuals. Overall study: Donors had three CD4 naive, three CD4 memory, two CD8 naive and one CD8 memory plate apiece.

CDR1 and CDR2 (germline): MDHEN, SYDVKM. CDR3 size: 15 residues. The ends were cut back, 8 bases at V and 5 bases at J, with 20 bases in the middle. Deep-level assay runs were performed. Method: immunoSEQ multiplex PCR; TCRdb's copy keeps in-frame clones and lacks some. The sample consists of about 2.4 million clones, approximately 94% of them appearing once. From CD4+ cells came CD45RA+ naive and CD45RA-negative memory subsets. The receptor comes from a man younger than 35 in good health. Some clones in this sample may be carry-over from other donors' samples. This rearrangement joins TRBV28 to TRBJ2-3, with TRBD2 as a possible D gene (6 bases). Input material: naive CD4+ T cells from PBMCs. Regarding subset: CD45RA+ positively selected. As DNA, the CDR3 is TGTGCCAGCGGACGACTTGGAGGGAGGTTAGATACGCAGTATTTT. As protein: CASGRLGGRLDTQYF.